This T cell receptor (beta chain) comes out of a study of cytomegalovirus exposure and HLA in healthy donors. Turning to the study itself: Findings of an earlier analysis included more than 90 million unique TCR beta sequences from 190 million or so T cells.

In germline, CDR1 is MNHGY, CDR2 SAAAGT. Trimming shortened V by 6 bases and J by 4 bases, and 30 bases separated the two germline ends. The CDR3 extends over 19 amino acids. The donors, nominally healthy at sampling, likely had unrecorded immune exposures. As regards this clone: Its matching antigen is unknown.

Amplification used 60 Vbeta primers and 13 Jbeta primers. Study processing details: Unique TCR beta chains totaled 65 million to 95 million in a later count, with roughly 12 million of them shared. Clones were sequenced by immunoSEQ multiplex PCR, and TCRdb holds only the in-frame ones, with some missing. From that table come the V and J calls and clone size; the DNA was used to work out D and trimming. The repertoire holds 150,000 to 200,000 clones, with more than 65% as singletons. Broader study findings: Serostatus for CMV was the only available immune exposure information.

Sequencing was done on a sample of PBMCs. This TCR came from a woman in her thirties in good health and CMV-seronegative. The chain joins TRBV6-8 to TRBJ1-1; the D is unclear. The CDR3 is CASSQTPGRTEHTGTEAFF. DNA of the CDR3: TGTGCCAGCAGCCAAACCCCGGGGAGGACCGAACATACGGGCACTGAAGCTTTCTTT.